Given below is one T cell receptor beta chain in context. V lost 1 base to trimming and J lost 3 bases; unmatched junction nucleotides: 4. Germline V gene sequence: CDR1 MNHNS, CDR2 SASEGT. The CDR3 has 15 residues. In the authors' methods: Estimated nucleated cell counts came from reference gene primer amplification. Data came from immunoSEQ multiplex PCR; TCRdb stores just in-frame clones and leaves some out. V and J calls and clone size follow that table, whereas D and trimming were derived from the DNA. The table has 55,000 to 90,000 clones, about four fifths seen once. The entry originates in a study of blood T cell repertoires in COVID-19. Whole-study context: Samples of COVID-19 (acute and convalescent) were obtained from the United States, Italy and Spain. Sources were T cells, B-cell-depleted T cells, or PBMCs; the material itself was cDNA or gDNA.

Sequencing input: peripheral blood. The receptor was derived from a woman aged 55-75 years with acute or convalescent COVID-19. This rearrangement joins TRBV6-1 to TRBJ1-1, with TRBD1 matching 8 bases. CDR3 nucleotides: TGTGCCAGCAGTGAAGTCTCGGACAGGGACACTGAAGCTTTCTTT. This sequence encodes CASSEVSDRDTEAFF.